This passage covers 17 T cell receptor beta chains from one sample sequenced in a study of regulatory T cells in long-lasting Graves disease. As to time point: newly diagnosed GD, antithyroid drugs for less than 3 months. PBMC-derived RNA was used for the TCR library. Investigators prepared the TCR beta libraries by applying iRepertoire HTBI primers and Arm-PCR of CDR3 regions. TCRdb re-called the multiplex PCR reads with MiXCR, one entry per CDR3 protein. Of approximately 470,000 distinct CDR3 sequences listed, roughly 17% are singletons. Separately, the same data were catalogued under a study of T cells in Graves' hyperthyroidism and ophthalmopathy.

This sample comprised peripheral blood mononuclear cells (PBMCs), obtained at new diagnosis, from a patient treated with antithyroid drugs. All receptors come from a man aged 35-49 years with Graves disease.

This clonotype turned up a few times. The chain links TRBV6-1 to TRBJ1-1; tentative D call: TRBD1 (5 bases). The V gene lost 8 bases and the J gene lost 3 bases, with 16 bases spanning the gap. Germline CDR1 MNHNS, CDR2 SASEGT. The CDR3 has 14 amino acids. CDR3 amino acids: CASSIAGGDTEAFF. The CDR3 region has the DNA TGTGCCAGCTCCATCGCGGGGGGGGACACTGAAGCTTTCTTT.

The table lists this clonotype with many counts. The V gene is TRBV12-3 or TRBV12-4, the J gene TRBJ2-7; tentatively, D is TRBD2 (5 bases). Deletions cut 2 bases from V and 2 bases from J, with 7 bases between. This CDR3 comprises 13 residues. The chain's CDR3 is CASSLTSPYEQYF. Written as DNA, the CDR3 is TGTGCCAGCAGTTTAACTAGTCCCTACGAGCAGTACTTC.

At least ten counts were recorded for this clonotype. This chain connects TRBV5-8 to TRBJ2-1; the D gene is possibly TRBD2 (5 bases). V lost 1 base and J lost 6, with 14 bases in between. The CDR3 contains 15 residues. CDR1 SGHTS and CDR2 YDEGEE come from the germline V gene. Here the CDR3 DNA reads TGTGCCAGCAGCTTGTTTCTAGCTCTTAGCAATGAGCAGTTCTTC. Translation: CASSLFLALSNEQFF. The whole variable domain, filled in from reference TRBV5-8 and TRBJ2-1, reads EAGVTQSPTHLIKTRGQQATLRCSPISGHTSVYWYQQALGLGLQFLLWYDEGEERNRGNFPPRFSGRQFPNYSSELNVNALELEDSALYLCASSLFLALSNEQFFGPGTRLTVL.

Ten or more counts support this clonotype. V gene TRBV5-1 combines with J gene TRBJ1-6, with TRBD1 as a possible D gene (5 bases). Germline V gives CDR1 SGHRS, CDR2 YFSETQ. This CDR3 has 15 residues. The V end was cut by 4 bases, the J end by 10 bases, with 18 bases between. The CDR3 DNA follows: TGCGCCAGCAGCCCTGGGACCGCTTTTGCCTCACCCCTCCACTTT. Its protein product is CASSPGTAFASPLHF.

This clonotype was counted ten times or more. The rearrangement links TRBV2 to TRBJ2-3; 7 bases are a match to TRBD2. J gave up 0 bases and V 4 bases, and 7 bases lay outside the gene matches. Germline CDR1 and CDR2: SNHLY and FYNNEI. This CDR3 contains 16 residues. The CDR3 reads CASSGSLAASTDTQYF. CDR3 DNA: TGTGCCAGCAGTGGGTCTCTAGCGGCTAGCACAGATACGCAGTATTTT.

In this sample, this clonotype turned up many times. The V call is TRBV20-1, the J call TRBJ2-7, with 7 positions matching TRBD1. The CDR3 is made up of 15 amino acids. Germline assignment: CDR1 DFQATT and CDR2 SNEGSKA (reference sequence). With 6 bases clipped from V and 1 base from J, the junction kept 12 bases outside the gene matches. The CDR3 sequence is CSAADSGTVSYEQYF. The CDR3 DNA sequence: TGCAGTGCCGCGGATTCCGGGACAGTTTCCTACGAGCAGTACTTC.

This clonotype appeared many times. The genes are TRBV6-2 or TRBV6-3 and TRBJ1-4; D is unclear. Germline CDR1 reads MNHEY; CDR2 reads SVGEGT. V dropped 4 bases and J dropped 4 bases, with 10 bases sitting between them. CDR3 length equals 14 residues. CDR3 nucleotide sequence: TGTGCCAGCAGTTTTGGACGGAATAATGAAAAACTGTTTTTT. Its translation: CASSFGRNNEKLFF.

As to this clonotype: Only one base separates this from a far larger clonotype, so it likely reflects a read error. The CDR3 region is CASSPLWREGPLKTQYF. The CDR3, as DNA: TGTGCCAGCAGCCCCCTTTGGCGGGAGGGCCCCTTGAAGACCCAGTACTTC. This chain joins TRBV5-4 and TRBJ2-5; 9 nucleotides match TRBD2. J gave up 6 bases and V 4 bases, and 16 bases lay outside the gene matches. The germline CDR1 and CDR2 sequences are SGHNT and YYREEE (reference sequence). The length of the CDR3 is 17 residues.

This clonotype was counted ten times or more. This chain links TRBV19 with TRBJ1-2; possible D gene TRBD1, 5 bases. Trimming took 10 bases from V and 3 from J, leaving 15 bases between them. CDR3 length: 13 residues. The germline CDR1 and CDR2 sequences are LNHDA and SQIVND (reference sequence). DNA of the CDR3: TGTGCCATCCAATCTCTAGGGGACTATGGCTACACCTTC. This sequence encodes CAIQSLGDYGYTF.

Ten or more counts support this clonotype. The CDR3 loop reads CASSRANQPQHF. The CDR3 DNA sequence: TGTGCCAGCAGCCGGGCGAATCAGCCCCAGCATTTT. The chain employs TRBV3-1 and TRBJ1-5; no firm D call. Trimming removed 4 bases at V and 4 bases at J, with 5 bases between. CDR3 size: 12 residues. The germline CDR1 and CDR2 sequences are LGHDT and YNNKEL (reference sequence).

The genes are TRBV5-1 and TRBJ2-3, with D perhaps matching TRBD2 (5 bases). Trimming left V 4 bases short and J 1 base short, with 10 bases between. The CDR3 spans 14 residues. Germline V gives CDR1 SGHRS, CDR2 YFSETQ. The CDR3 protein is CASSAGLGTDTQYF. CDR3 nucleotide sequence: TGCGCCAGCAGCGCGGGCTTAGGCACAGATACGCAGTATTTT.

In this sample, this clonotype turned up a few times. A junction boundary mismatches the germline segment, possibly from a read error. The chain carries TRBV19 and TRBJ2-2, with D possibly matching TRBD2 (5 bases). Germline V CDR1 and CDR2: LNHDA, SQIVND (reference sequence). The CDR3 spans 16 residues. In DNA form, the CDR3 reads TGTGCCAGTAGTTTCACACTGACTACGAACACCCGGGAGCTGTTTTTT. It yields the protein CASSFTLTTNTRELFF.

Details on this clonotype: One base away lies a much larger clone, so this may be a sequencing read error. The chain joins TRBV13 to TRBJ1-3; possible D gene TRBD1, 5 bases. The CDR3 is 15 amino acids. Trimming took off 6 bases at V and 4 bases at J, with 16 bases between the two ends. Germline CDR1 is PRHDT and CDR2 is FYEKMQ (reference sequence). The CDR3 region has the DNA TGTGCCAGCAGTGAGTCGGGGACGTCAGGAAACACCATATATTTT. It encodes CASSESGTSGNTIYF.

This clonotype was recorded a few times. The genes are TRBV20-1 and TRBJ2-7, with D possibly matching TRBD2 (5 bases). The CDR3 length is 14 residues. V was clipped by 1 base and J by 4 bases, with 14 bases between them. Germline V gene lookup returns CDR1 DFQATT and CDR2 SNEGSKA (reference sequence). This chain's CDR3 is CSARGDRRNYEQYF. The DNA for the CDR3 is TGCAGTGCTAGAGGGGATAGGAGGAATTACGAGCAGTACTTC.

The genes are TRBV29-1 and TRBJ2-3; tentative D call: TRBD2 (5 bases). Deletions cut 8 bases from V and 1 base from J, with 16 bases between. The length of the CDR3 is 14 residues. In germline, CDR1 is SQVTM, CDR2 ANQGSEA. DNA for the CDR3: TGCAGCCTTGTGGGGAGCGAGCGCACAGATACGCAGTATTTT. This sequence encodes CSLVGSERTDTQYF.

The V call is TRBV5-1, the J call TRBJ1-1, with 8 positions matching TRBD1. The V and J ends lost 2 bases and 1 base, in that order; junction bases with no gene match: 13. The CDR3 is 18 residues long. Germline V gene data show CDR1 as SGHRS and CDR2 as YFSETQ. DNA for the CDR3: TGCGCCAGCAGCTTTGAGAACGCCCGACAGGGGTGGAACACTGAAGCTTTCTTT. Its protein is CASSFENARQGWNTEAFF.

The V gene is TRBV6-5, the J gene TRBJ1-4; weak D call: TRBD1 (5 bases). V lost 4 bases and J 6 bases, leaving 15 bases between the germline ends. The CDR3 consists of 15 residues. Germline-derived CDR1 and CDR2 are MNHEY and SVGAGI. The CDR3 region is CASSLVRGRDEKLFF. In DNA form, the CDR3 reads TGTGCCAGCAGTTTAGTCCGGGGCCGGGATGAAAAACTGTTTTTT.